This TCR beta chain was observed in a study of blood T cells in healthy people across ages. Using a J-beta primer mix together with a sample-barcoded 5' primer, a second PCR was run for roughly 7 to 12 cycles. TCRdb redid the calling of the 5' RACE reads with MiXCR, one entry per CDR3 protein. Found here are 700,000 to 900,000 distinct CDR3 sequences, approximately 55% of them singletons; the top ten hold about 38%. V lost 0 bases to trimming and J lost 1 base, with 9 bases between them. There are 15 residues in the CDR3. CDR1 and CDR2 (germline): LGHDT, YNNKEL (reference sequence). Each sample yielded at least 6 million isolated PBMCs.

The rearrangement uses TRBV3-1 and TRBJ1-1; no reliable D call. The receptor was derived from a man older than 75 in good health. The material sequenced was blood. Here the CDR3 DNA reads TGTGCCAGCAGCCAAGATTTCAGCCAGAACACTGAAGCTTTCTTT. As protein: CASSQDFSQNTEAFF.